A selection of T cell receptor beta chains follows, all from one sample in a study of control samples from healthy donors and cancer patients. This table comes from immunoSEQ multiplex PCR, and its TCRdb copy is limited to in-frame clones, with some not included. The sample records 150,000 or so clones, roughly 93% being singletons. Input material: blood. The receptors shown here come from a man aged 18 to 30 in good health. Both conserved end residues are part of each CDR3. The D gene is left open where the match is weak. Only part of the rows carry a size: once, few, many, or a class if the clone is expanded.

D gene	V gene	clone size	J gene	CDR3 DNA	CDR3 protein
-	TRBV11-2	-	TRBJ2-7	TGTGCCAGCAGCTCGTTAGAGGCCGGAATCTACGAGCAGTACTTC	CASSSLEAGIYEQYF
-	TRBV5-6	-	TRBJ1-2	TGTGCCAGCAGCTTGGCCGGGGCCGGTCCTAACTATGGCTACACCTTC	CASSLAGAGPNYGYTF
-	TRBV30	once	TRBJ1-4	TGTGCCTGGAGTAGGTCAACTAATGAAAAACTGTTTTTT	CAWSRSTNEKLFF
-	TRBV29-1	-	TRBJ2-7	TGCAGCGTGGAGACTAGTTTTCGGCCCTACGAGCAGTACTTC	CSVETSFRPYEQYF
-	TRBV6-5	-	TRBJ2-1	TGTGCCAGCAGTTACTCGGACTACAATGAGCAGTTCTTC	CASSYSDYNEQFF
-	TRBV30	-	TRBJ1-2	TGTGCCTGGAGTGTAGTGGGATTTGTGAAGGGCGAAACGCCCTATGGCTACACCTTC	CAWSVVGFVKGETPYGYTF
-	TRBV28	-	TRBJ2-7	TGTGCCAGCAGTTTGGGGCGACAGGTCTCCAGCTCCTACGAGCAGTACTTC	CASSLGRQVSSSYEQYF
-	TRBV5-1	-	TRBJ2-2	TGCGCCAGCAGGGGTGCCGGGGAGCTGTTTTTT	CASRGAGELFF
-	TRBV7-9	-	TRBJ2-2	TGTGCCAGCAGCGTCCCGACAGGGGAGCTGTTTTTT	CASSVPTGELFF
-	TRBV5-1	-	TRBJ1-3	TGCGCCAGCAGGACCCTGAGACATACCGGAAACACCATATATTTT	CASRTLRHTGNTIYF
-	TRBV20-1	few	TRBJ1-2	TGCAGTGCCCCCGGGGGCTATGGCTACACCTTC	CSAPGGYGYTF
TRBD1	TRBV6-2/TRBV6-3	-	TRBJ1-2	TGTGCCAGCAGTCCAAATCCTCGACAGGGTGGGAACTATGGCTACACCTTC	CASSPNPRQGGNYGYTF
-	TRBV19	-	TRBJ2-3	TGTGCCAGTAGTGTACAAGAGGAAGGAGATACGCAGTATTTT	CASSVQEEGDTQYF
TRBD2	TRBV6-1	-	TRBJ2-3	TGTGCCAGCAGTGGGACTAGCGGGGGGGACACAGATACGCAGTATTTT	CASSGTSGGDTDTQYF
TRBD1	TRBV15	-	TRBJ2-2	TGTGCCACCAGCAGAGAGGACAGGGTAACCGGGGAGCTGTTTTTT	CATSREDRVTGELFF
-	TRBV21-1	-	TRBJ2-6	TGTGCCAGCAACCTTAATCACAGGGGCTCTGGGGCCAACGTCCTGACTTTC	CASNLNHRGSGANVLTF
-	TRBV4-3	-	TRBJ1-1	TGCGCCAGCAGCCGAGTACAGGGAGGGGACACTGAAGCTTTCTTT	CASSRVQGGDTEAFF
TRBD1	TRBV6-5	few	TRBJ1-2	TGTGCCAGCCGAACAGGGGGCAGGGCATATGGCTACACCTTC	CASRTGGRAYGYTF
-	TRBV5-1	-	TRBJ2-3	TGCGCCAGCAGCTTGGATCTAGCCCGCACAGATACGCAGTATTTT	CASSLDLARTDTQYF
-	TRBV9	-	TRBJ2-7	TGTGCCAGCAGCGCCCACAGATCCGGAACCTCCTACGAGCAGTACTTC	CASSAHRSGTSYEQYF
-	TRBV30	-	TRBJ2-7	TGTGCCTGGGGTCCCTTTTCCTACGAGCAGTACTTC	CAWGPFSYEQYF
-	TRBV6-1	-	TRBJ1-5	TGTGCCAGCAGTGACCGGGGGTCTACTCAGCCCCAGCATTTT	CASSDRGSTQPQHF
TRBD1	TRBV4-1	-	TRBJ2-5	TGCGCCAGCAGCTACACCGGGACAGGGAGAAATGGGGAGACCCAGTACTTC	CASSYTGTGRNGETQYF
-	TRBV5-1	-	TRBJ2-5	TGCGCCAGCAGCTTACAACTTTCACAAGAGACCCAGTACTTC	CASSLQLSQETQYF
-	TRBV13	-	TRBJ2-5	TGTGCCAGCAGCTTACGACCCCTTTTGGGAGAGACCCAGTACTTC	CASSLRPLLGETQYF
-	TRBV6-5	-	TRBJ1-1	TGTGCCAGCAGTTTGGCAGGGGCTACGAACACTGAAGCTTTCTTT	CASSLAGATNTEAFF
-	TRBV7-7	-	TRBJ2-5	TGTGCTAGCAGCTTAGGTGGGACGGAACAAGAGACCCAGTACTTC	CASSLGGTEQETQYF
-	TRBV5-6	-	TRBJ1-5	TGTGCCAGCAGCCTAAACCGGGGTCAGCCCCAGCATTTT	CASSLNRGQPQHF
-	TRBV18	-	TRBJ1-4	TGTGCCAGCTCAGTCCGGGCCCAGCGGAATGAAAAACTGTTTTTT	CASSVRAQRNEKLFF
-	TRBV7-2	-	TRBJ2-6	TGTGCCAGCAGCCGGCGTTCGACGGCCTTCTCTGGGGCCAACGTCCTGACTTTC	CASSRRSTAFSGANVLTF
-	TRBV6-4	-	TRBJ1-5	TGTGCCAGCAGTGAAAGAGGCAATCAGCCCCAGCATTTT	CASSERGNQPQHF
-	TRBV5-1	many	TRBJ1-4	TGCGCCAGCAGTGAGCGAAGAAATGAAAAACTGTTTTTT	CASSERRNEKLFF
TRBD1	TRBV5-1	-	TRBJ1-4	TGCGCCAGCAGCTTGACACAGGGGGGGATTGAAAAACTGTTTTTT	CASSLTQGGIEKLFF
-	TRBV19	-	TRBJ1-5	TGTGCCAGTAGTATAAGTAATAGCAATCAGCCCCAGCATTTT	CASSISNSNQPQHF
TRBD1	TRBV5-1	-	TRBJ2-4	TGCGCCACCCGACAGGGATCGGCGAACGGCATTCAGTACTTC	CATRQGSANGIQYF
-	TRBV5-4	once	TRBJ2-3	TGTGCCAGCAGCTTGTGGCGCTTAAGCAGAGATAGCACAGATACGCAGTATTTT	CASSLWRLSRDSTDTQYF
-	TRBV6-5	-	TRBJ1-6	TGTGCCAGCAGTTACGATCTAGGGAATTCACCCCTCCACTTT	CASSYDLGNSPLHF
-	TRBV28	-	TRBJ2-6	TGTGCCAGCAGTTCCGTCCGGACCAGGGGTCCCTCTGGGGCCAACGTCCTGACTTTC	CASSSVRTRGPSGANVLTF
-	TRBV3-1/TRBV3-2	once	TRBJ1-3	TGTGCCAGCAGCCAAGATCCCCCCACCATATATTTT	CASSQDPPTIYF
TRBD2	TRBV27	once	TRBJ2-7	TGTGCCAGCTTTGGAGCGGGGGGCTACGAGCAGTACTTC	CASFGAGGYEQYF
TRBD2	TRBV7-7	-	TRBJ2-3	TGTGCTAGCAGCGCCGGGACTAGCGGCACAGATACGCAGTATTTT	CASSAGTSGTDTQYF